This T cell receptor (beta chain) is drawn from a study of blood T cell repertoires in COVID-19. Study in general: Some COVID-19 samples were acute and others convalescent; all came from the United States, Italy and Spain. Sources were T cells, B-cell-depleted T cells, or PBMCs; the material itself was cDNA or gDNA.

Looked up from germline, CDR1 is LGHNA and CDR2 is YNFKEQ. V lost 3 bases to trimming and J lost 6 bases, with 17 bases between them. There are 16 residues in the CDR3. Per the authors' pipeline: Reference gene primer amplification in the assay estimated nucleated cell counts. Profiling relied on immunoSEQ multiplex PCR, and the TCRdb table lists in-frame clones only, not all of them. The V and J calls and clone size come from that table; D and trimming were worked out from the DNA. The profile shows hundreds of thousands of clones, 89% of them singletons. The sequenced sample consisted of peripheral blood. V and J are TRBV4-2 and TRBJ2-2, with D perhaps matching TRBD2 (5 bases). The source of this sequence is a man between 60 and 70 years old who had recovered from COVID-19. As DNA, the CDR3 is TGTGCCAGCAGCCAGGAGTACGGGATTGATGCCGGGGAGCTGTTTTTT. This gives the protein CASSQEYGIDAGELFF.